Below, 30 T cell receptor beta chains from the same sample are listed, as sequenced in a study of control samples from healthy donors and cancer patients (dated by TCRdb to the early 2020s). Libraries came from the immunoSEQ multiplex PCR assay. The table comes from immuneACCESS by way of TCRdb, which keeps in-frame sequences with V and J called. Part of the clones is missing from these tables; in studies checked, under half for an unresolved V gene and the rest for unknown reasons. This sample lists about 70,000 clones; 80% to 90% were detected once. The top ten clonotypes cover 2% to 2.5% of the sample. The sample consisted of PBMCs. All receptors come from a woman aged 50 to 65 with head and neck cancer.

This sequence joins TRBV5-5 and TRBJ1-4, with D unresolved. The CDR3 extends over 12 amino acids. Looked up from germline, CDR1 is SGHKS and CDR2 is YYEKEE (reference sequence). Trimming removed 0 bases at V and 8 bases at J, with 5 bases between. CDR3 loop: CASSLVGEKLFF. CDR3 nucleotide sequence: TGTGCCAGCAGCTTGGTCGGGGAAAAACTGTTTTTT.

This clone was seen once. This chain uses TRBV4-3 with TRBJ1-2; unclear D gene. Trimming left V 3 bases short and J 2 bases short, with 4 bases between. Germline CDR1 reads LGHNA; CDR2 reads YSLEER. This CDR3 contains 12 residues. The CDR3: CASSQANYGYTF. CDR3 bases: TGCGCCAGCAGCCAGGCAAACTATGGCTACACCTTC.

This clone was seen more than once but under ten times. The CDR3 sequence: CASSLRGLNEQFF. As DNA, the CDR3 is TGCGCCAGCAGCTTGCGGGGGCTAAATGAGCAGTTCTTC. The V call is TRBV5-1, the J call TRBJ2-1, with D perhaps given as TRBD1 or TRBD2 (6 bases each). Germline lookup yields CDR1 SGHRS and CDR2 YFSETQ. The CDR3 contains 13 residues. The germline V and J ends were trimmed by 1 base and 7 bases, with 9 bases remaining between them.

V gene TRBV2 combines with J gene TRBJ2-7; D gene unclear. Deletions cut 4 bases from V and 3 bases from J, with 7 bases between. Germline V gene lookup returns CDR1 SNHLY and CDR2 FYNNEI. The CDR3 totals 12 residues. In DNA, the CDR3 is TGTGCCAGCAGTGTAGGAAACTACGAGCAGTACTTC. Its protein product is CASSVGNYEQYF.

This chain links TRBV5-4 with TRBJ2-7, with TRBD1 matching over 9 bases. The CDR3 is 15 residues long. Trimming cost V 4 bases and J 5 bases; bases outside gene matches: 10. Germline V gene data show CDR1 as SGHNT and CDR2 as YYREEE (reference sequence). The CDR3 bases are TGTGCCAGCAGCCTACCGGGACAGGGCTTCGACGAGCAGTACTTC. Translation gives CASSLPGQGFDEQYF.

The V gene is TRBV3-1 (or the pseudogene TRBV3-2), the J gene TRBJ2-5; the D is unclear. Germline CDR1 LGHDT, CDR2 YNNKEL (reference sequence). CDR3 length: 12 amino acids. V was trimmed by 4 bases and J by 1 base, leaving 4 bases between them. CDR3 nucleotides: TGTGCCAGCAGCCCCTTCCAAGAGACCCAGTACTTC. It encodes CASSPFQETQYF.

The CDR3 is CASTSRGGDTGELFF. CDR3 coding DNA: TGTGCCAGCACCTCCAGGGGGGGTGACACCGGGGAGCTGTTTTTT. The chain combines TRBV7-9 with TRBJ2-2; perhaps D is TRBD1 or TRBD2 (7 bases each). Germline V CDR1 and CDR2: SEHNR, FQNEAQ (reference sequence). Trimming took off 7 bases at V and 3 bases at J, with 15 bases between the two ends. The CDR3 has 15 amino acids. Full variable domain (rest looked up from reference TRBV7-9 and TRBJ2-2): DTGVSQNPRHKITKRGQNVTFRCDPISEHNRLYWYRQTLGQGPEFLTYFQNEAQLEKSRLLSDRFSAERPKGSFSTLEIQRTEQGDSAMYLCASTSRGGDTGELFFGEGSRLTVL.

J is TRBJ1-2 and V is TRBV5-4, with 8 positions matching TRBD1. The germline V gene encodes CDR1 SGHNT and CDR2 YYREEE (reference sequence). The J segment lost 7 bases and the V segment lost 3 bases, leaving 5 bases of the junction unmatched. CDR3 size: 13 residues. The CDR3 DNA reads TGTGCCAGCAGCTCGACAGGGGTTACTGGCTACACCTTC. Amino acid sequence: CASSSTGVTGYTF.

The chain recombines TRBV30 with TRBJ1-2; no reliable D call. The CDR3 consists of 13 residues. Germline V gene sequence: CDR1 GTSNPN, CDR2 SVGIG (reference sequence). Trimming pared 1 base from V and 4 bases from J, leaving 10 bases between. CDR3 in amino acids: CAWSENGLYGYTF. CDR3 in DNA: TGTGCCTGGAGTGAAAACGGGCTCTATGGCTACACCTTC.

The rearrangement links TRBV6-4 to TRBJ2-1; 12 nucleotides match TRBD2. Germline assignment: CDR1 MRHNA and CDR2 SNTAGT. The CDR3 runs to 16 residues. Trimming took 4 bases from V and 4 from J; bases not matched to a gene: 5. The CDR3 region is CASSATSGGPYNEQFF. The CDR3 DNA reads as TGTGCCAGCAGTGCCACTAGCGGGGGGCCATACAATGAGCAGTTCTTC.

The chain has TRBV5-1 and TRBJ1-6, with D uncertain. The CDR3 runs 13 residues. The germline gives CDR1 SGHRS, CDR2 YFSETQ. The V end was cut by 2 bases, the J end by 9 bases, with 9 bases between. Here the CDR3 DNA reads TGCGCCAGCAGCTTAGATGAGCCTTCACCCCTCCACTTT. As protein: CASSLDEPSPLHF.

This chain uses TRBV9 with TRBJ1-3; D unresolved. V lost 0 bases and J 0 bases, leaving 13 bases between the germline ends. From germline, CDR1 is SGDLS and CDR2 YYNGEE. CDR3 length: 17 amino acids. The CDR3 DNA reads as TGTGCCAGCAGCGTAGCTGGGAGTCCCTTCTCTGGAAACACCATATATTTT. This encodes CASSVAGSPFSGNTIYF.

The CDR3 DNA sequence: TGCGCCAGCAGCTTGGCACAAGATGGCTACACCTTC. Protein: CASSLAQDGYTF. The V gene is TRBV5-1, the J gene TRBJ1-2, with D unclear. Trimming cost V 0 bases and J 6 bases, with 6 bases left between them. CDR1 is SGHRS and CDR2 is YFSETQ in the germline V gene. CDR3 length equals 12 residues.

This clone was recorded a few times. This chain's CDR3 is CASSERTGSYSNQPQHF. The CDR3 DNA sequence: TGTGCCAGCAGCGAAAGGACAGGGTCGTATAGCAATCAGCCCCAGCATTTT. This chain uses TRBV21-1 with TRBJ1-5; the table gives TRBD1 as D, unverified against the DNA. TRBV21-1 is annotated as a pseudogene. The CDR3 is made up of 17 amino acids.

This clone came up once. This sequence joins TRBV6-4 and TRBJ2-1; 8 positions agree with TRBD1. The CDR3 sequence is 15 residues long. Per germline, CDR1 MRHNA and CDR2 SNTAGT. J was trimmed by 5 bases and V by 8 bases; bases with no gene match: 11. This CDR3 is CASASGQGPNNEQFF. CDR3 in DNA: TGTGCCAGCGCGTCCGGACAGGGCCCTAACAATGAGCAGTTCTTC.

The table lists this clone with a count of one. J is TRBJ1-4 and V is TRBV19, with D possibly TRBD1 on 5 matching bases. The CDR3 contains 15 residues. Trimming cost V 1 base and J 4 bases, with 10 bases left between them. Per the germline V gene, CDR1 is LNHDA and CDR2 is SQIVND (reference sequence). The CDR3: CASSIVGTGNEKLFF. The DNA of the CDR3 is TGTGCCAGTAGTATAGTCGGGACCGGTAATGAAAAACTGTTTTTT.

The chain recombines TRBV6-1 with TRBJ1-2; D is uncertain. V was cut by 3 bases and J by 8 bases, with 10 bases left in between. This CDR3 is built from 12 residues. CDR1 and CDR2 from the germline V gene are MNHNS and SASEGT. This CDR3 is CASSELKTGYTF. The DNA of the CDR3 is TGTGCCAGCAGTGAGCTTAAGACAGGCTACACCTTC.

The chain links TRBV25-1 to TRBJ2-2; 8 bases fit TRBD1. CDR1 is MGHDK, CDR2 SYGVNS, per germline. V lost 4 bases, J lost 6 bases, and 4 bases stayed unmatched. The CDR3 loop spans 14 amino acids. CDR3 region: CASSGDRRAGELFF. The CDR3 DNA is TGTGCCAGCAGTGGGGACAGGCGGGCCGGGGAGCTGTTTTTT.

V and J are TRBV19 and TRBJ1-5, with D perhaps matching TRBD1 (5 bases). The CDR3 loop spans 16 amino acids. The V end was cut by 7 bases, the J end by 1 base, with 17 bases between. Germline CDR1 reads LNHDA; CDR2 reads SQIVND (reference sequence). The CDR3 DNA is TGTGCCAGTACTCCAAGGGGTGCGGGGAGCAATCAGCCCCAGCATTTT. It is translated as CASTPRGAGSNQPQHF.

The chain recombines TRBV3-1 (or the pseudogene TRBV3-2) with TRBJ1-2; D may be TRBD1 (5 bases). V lost 1 base to trimming and J lost 8 bases, with 14 bases between them. The CDR3 consists of 14 residues. The germline CDR1 and CDR2 sequences are LGHDT and YNNKEL (reference sequence). CDR3 residues: CASSQADSARGYTF. As DNA, the CDR3 is TGTGCCAGCAGCCAAGCCGACAGCGCTCGGGGCTACACCTTC.

V is TRBV3-1 (or the pseudogene TRBV3-2) and J is TRBJ2-5, with D possibly TRBD2 on 6 matching bases. Trimming took off 8 bases at V and 7 bases at J, with 11 bases between the two ends. The CDR3 runs to 11 residues. Germline values: CDR1 LGHDT, CDR2 YNNKEL (reference sequence). CDR3 bases: TGTGCCAGCTGGGCGGGGTTGACCCAGTACTTC. It yields the protein CASWAGLTQYF.

V gene TRBV7-9 combines with J gene TRBJ2-3; 8 nucleotides match TRBD2. The CDR3 contains 14 residues. Germline V gives CDR1 SEHNR, CDR2 FQNEAQ (reference sequence). Unmatched junction bases numbered 9, after V lost 5 bases and J lost 8 bases. CDR3 protein: CASSPTSAAGTQYF. The CDR3 coding sequence is TGTGCCAGCAGCCCGACTAGCGCTGCGGGTACGCAGTATTTT.

The chain links TRBV15 to TRBJ1-2, with 7 bases matching TRBD1. Germline lookup yields CDR1 LNHNV and CDR2 YYDKDF (reference sequence). The J segment lost 4 bases and the V segment lost 0 bases, leaving 11 bases of the junction unmatched. The CDR3 is 17 residues long. The chain's CDR3 is CATSRDHGEGQVYGYTF. The CDR3 region has the DNA TGTGCCACCAGCAGAGACCATGGGGAAGGACAGGTCTATGGCTACACCTTC.

The genes are TRBV2 and TRBJ1-2; 7 bases align to TRBD1. Germline V gene sequence: CDR1 SNHLY, CDR2 FYNNEI. CDR3 length: 15 residues. Trimming cost V 3 bases and J 3 bases; bases outside gene matches: 7. Here the CDR3 reads CASSEGGGGYYGYTF. CDR3 bases: TGTGCCAGCAGTGAGGGGGGAGGGGGCTACTATGGCTACACCTTC.

The rearrangement links TRBV30 to TRBJ1-3, with a weak D call TRBD1 (5 bases). CDR1 and CDR2 from the germline V gene are GTSNPN and SVGIG (reference sequence). The CDR3 is 13 residues long. V was cut by 2 bases and J by 7 bases, with 12 bases left in between. The CDR3 here is CAWSPGLVNTIYF. DNA for the CDR3: TGTGCCTGGAGTCCAGGGTTAGTGAACACCATATATTTT.

The chain combines TRBV19 with TRBJ1-1, with 11 nucleotides matching TRBD1. The CDR3 loop spans 15 amino acids. The J segment lost 4 bases and the V segment lost 6 bases, leaving 7 bases of the junction unmatched. The V gene's germline CDR1 is LNHDA and CDR2 SQIVND (reference sequence). CDR3 amino acids: CASRSPGTGGTEAFF. CDR3 nucleotides: TGTGCCAGTAGGAGTCCCGGGACAGGGGGCACTGAAGCTTTCTTT.

The chain couples TRBV12-1 to TRBJ1-5. TRBV12-1 is described as a pseudogene. The CDR3 is 14 residues long. Here the CDR3 reads CASSPGGGNQPQHF. The DNA of the CDR3 is TGTGCCAGCAGCCCCGGGGGGGGCAATCAGCCCCAGCATTTT.

The rearrangement uses TRBV10-3 and TRBJ2-2; D gene uncertain. CDR3 length equals 18 residues. V lost 0 bases and J 6 bases, leaving 20 bases between the germline ends. Germline assignment: CDR1 ENHRY and CDR2 SYGVKD. The chain's CDR3 is CAISESWRLQSASGELFF. CDR3 bases: TGTGCCATCAGTGAGTCGTGGAGACTCCAATCCGCTTCCGGGGAGCTGTTTTTT.

The chain recombines TRBV28 with TRBJ1-1; the match to TRBD1 covers 7 bases. The germline gives CDR1 MDHEN, CDR2 SYDVKM. Trimming at V came to 4 bases and at J to 7 bases, leaving 12 bases not matched to a gene. This CDR3 contains 15 residues. CDR3 sequence: CASSYPKGAGIEAFF. The CDR3 DNA sequence: TGTGCCAGCAGTTACCCAAAGGGGGCGGGGATTGAAGCTTTCTTT.

This chain joins TRBV9 and TRBJ2-3; TRBD2 aligns across 13 bases. Trimming removed 2 bases from V and 2 bases from J; junction bases left unmatched: 8. Germline values: CDR1 SGDLS, CDR2 YYNGEE. The CDR3 contains 18 residues. The CDR3 reads CASSVGGLAGAYTDTQYF. CDR3 DNA sequence: TGTGCCAGCAGCGTTGGTGGACTAGCGGGGGCATACACAGATACGCAGTATTTT. The whole variable domain, filled in from reference TRBV9 and TRBJ2-3, reads DSGVTQTPKHLITATGQRVTLRCSPRSGDLSVYWYQQSLDQGLQFLIQYYNGEERAKGNILERFSAQQFPDLHSELNLSSLELGDSALYFCASSVGGLAGAYTDTQYFGPGTRLTVL.